This TCR beta chain was found in a study of blood T cell repertoires in COVID-19. The wider study: Collection of acute and convalescent COVID-19 samples took place in the United States, Italy and Spain.

The CDR3 loop spans 14 amino acids. Germline trimming cut 4 bases from V and 5 bases from J; bases unmatched to any gene: 8. CDR1 is SGHRS and CDR2 is YFSETQ in the germline V gene. Per the study methods: Scientists estimated how many nucleated cells there were by amplifying reference gene primers. This table comes from immunoSEQ multiplex PCR, and its TCRdb copy is limited to in-frame clones, with some not included. That table is the source of V, J and clone size, and D and trimming were worked out from the DNA. The data contain 210,000 or so clones, roughly nine tenths of them seen just once; the ten biggest clones take up 3% to 3.5%. This clone was seen once.

The V call is TRBV5-1, the J call TRBJ2-5, with 7 bases fitting TRBD2. The material sequenced was PBMCs or T cells enriched from blood (not recorded which). The source is a woman between 45 and 60 years old in a cohort exposed to, infected with or recovered from COVID-19 (not recorded which). CDR3 amino acids: CASSRGEALETQYF. For the CDR3, the DNA is TGCGCCAGCAGCCGGGGGGAAGCGCTGGAGACCCAGTACTTC. The full variable domain, with the rest looked up from reference TRBV5-1 and TRBJ2-5, is KAGVTQTPRYLIKTRGQQVTLSCSPISGHRSVSWYQQTPGQGLQFLFEYFSETQRNKGNFPGRFSGRQFSNSRSEMNVSTLELGDSALYLCASSRGEALETQYFGPGTRLLVL.